This T cell receptor beta chain emerged from a study of naive and memory T cell subsets. The sample holds many counts of this clonotype. The antigen is not known. The germline V and J ends were trimmed by 1 base and 0 bases, with 1 base remaining between them. This CDR3 is built from 12 residues. Germline V lookup: CDR1 SGHTA, CDR2 FQGTGA. Whole-study results and caveats: Gini index rose across naive, CM, EM and EMRA in CD4 and CD8.

Two oligonucleotides, mixed equimolar, formed the beta constant-region primer covering TRBC1 and TRBC2. Ligated cDNA was amplified by four rounds of PCR with nested alpha and beta constant-region primers and SP2. MiXCR, applied by TCRdb to the UMI-ligation and nested PCR reads, yields one record per CDR3 protein. The sample includes about 21,000 distinct CDR3 sequences, approximately 11% of them seen just once. The chain combines TRBV7-3 with TRBJ2-7; D is undetermined. Material: central memory CD8+ T cells from blood. This receptor was identified in a human donor in good health. The CDR3 sequence: CASSLSSYEQYF. The DNA for the CDR3 is TGTGCCAGCAGCTTAAGCTCCTACGAGCAGTACTTC.